These T cell receptor beta chains were read from a single sample in a study of control samples from healthy donors and cancer patients. Generated by immunoSEQ multiplex PCR, the TCRdb table keeps only in-frame clones and is missing some. The data hold 150,000 or so clones, with 85% to 90% observed a single time. The sequenced material came from blood. These receptors originate from a man between 18 and 35 years old in good health. Both conserved end residues are part of each CDR3. D genes are given only for firm matches. Expanded clones are given a class, and other clones once, few, many or no size at all.

v_call: TRBV19; d_call: .; j_call: TRBJ2-2; clone_size: .; cdr3_aa: CASSTANTGELFF; cdr3_nt: TGTGCCAGTAGTACAGCGAACACCGGGGAGCTGTTTTTT
v_call: TRBV4-3; d_call: .; j_call: TRBJ1-6; clone_size: .; cdr3_aa: CASSQYGYSPLHF; cdr3_nt: TGCGCCAGCAGTCAATACGGGTATTCACCCCTCCACTTT
v_call: TRBV7-2; d_call: TRBD2; j_call: TRBJ2-5; clone_size: .; cdr3_aa: CASSPETSRETQYF; cdr3_nt: TGTGCCAGCAGCCCCGAGACTAGCCGGGAGACCCAGTACTTC
v_call: TRBV20-1; d_call: .; j_call: TRBJ1-2; clone_size: .; cdr3_aa: CSASTGFGYTF; cdr3_nt: TGCAGTGCTAGTACAGGGTTTGGCTACACCTTC
v_call: TRBV4-1; d_call: .; j_call: TRBJ2-6; clone_size: .; cdr3_aa: CASSPHGNLGGANVLTF; cdr3_nt: TGCGCCAGCAGCCCTCACGGGAATTTAGGAGGGGCCAACGTCCTGACTTTC
v_call: TRBV27; d_call: .; j_call: TRBJ2-7; clone_size: .; cdr3_aa: CASSLFTGPYEQYF; cdr3_nt: TGTGCCAGCAGTTTATTTACAGGCCCCTACGAGCAGTACTTC
v_call: TRBV2; d_call: TRBD2; j_call: TRBJ2-1; clone_size: .; cdr3_aa: CASSERTSGRPVNEQFF; cdr3_nt: TGTGCCAGCAGTGAAAGGACTAGCGGGAGGCCGGTCAATGAGCAGTTCTTC
v_call: TRBV2; d_call: .; j_call: TRBJ2-7; clone_size: .; cdr3_aa: CASSGGTASSYEQYF; cdr3_nt: TGTGCCAGCAGTGGCGGGACAGCCAGCTCCTACGAGCAGTACTTC
v_call: TRBV19; d_call: .; j_call: TRBJ1-5; clone_size: .; cdr3_aa: CASSMYADDDQPQHF; cdr3_nt: TGTGCCAGTAGTATGTACGCCGATGATGATCAGCCCCAGCATTTT
v_call: TRBV6-5; d_call: .; j_call: TRBJ1-2; clone_size: .; cdr3_aa: CASRPLQRGFSGYTF; cdr3_nt: TGTGCCAGCAGACCCTTACAGCGGGGATTCAGTGGCTACACCTTC
v_call: TRBV7-3; d_call: .; j_call: TRBJ2-5; clone_size: .; cdr3_aa: CASSLTGGDTETQYF; cdr3_nt: TGTGCCAGCAGCTTAACAGGAGGAGACACCGAGACCCAGTACTTC
v_call: TRBV15; d_call: .; j_call: TRBJ1-1; clone_size: .; cdr3_aa: CATSRAGQVPEAFF; cdr3_nt: TGTGCCACCAGCAGAGCGGGACAAGTTCCTGAAGCTTTCTTT
v_call: TRBV28; d_call: .; j_call: TRBJ1-2; clone_size: .; cdr3_aa: CASSRRVYGYTF; cdr3_nt: TGTGCCAGCAGTCGCAGGGTCTATGGCTACACCTTC
v_call: TRBV6-5; d_call: TRBD1; j_call: TRBJ1-1; clone_size: .; cdr3_aa: CASSPGQGSTEAFF; cdr3_nt: TGTGCCAGCAGCCCGGGACAGGGATCCACTGAAGCTTTCTTT
v_call: TRBV21-1; d_call: .; j_call: TRBJ1-3; clone_size: .; cdr3_aa: CASGKGLIILVSGNTIYF; cdr3_nt: TGTGCCAGCGGGAAAGGCTTAATTATCCTAGTCTCTGGAAACACCATATATTTT
v_call: TRBV6-5; d_call: TRBD1; j_call: TRBJ2-3; clone_size: few; cdr3_aa: CASVYSGDRGDTQYF; cdr3_nt: TGTGCCAGCGTTTATAGCGGGGACAGGGGAGATACGCAGTATTTT
v_call: TRBV19; d_call: TRBD1; j_call: TRBJ1-2; clone_size: .; cdr3_aa: CASSRTGQPGYGYTF; cdr3_nt: TGTGCCAGTAGTAGGACGGGACAGCCTGGCTATGGCTACACCTTC
v_call: TRBV13; d_call: .; j_call: TRBJ1-1; clone_size: .; cdr3_aa: CASNSAGTEAFF; cdr3_nt: TGTGCCAGCAACTCCGCGGGCACTGAAGCTTTCTTT
v_call: TRBV12-3/TRBV12-4; d_call: .; j_call: TRBJ1-4; clone_size: .; cdr3_aa: CASSFRGREKLFF; cdr3_nt: TGTGCCAGCAGTTTTAGGGGTCGTGAAAAACTGTTTTTT
v_call: TRBV11-2; d_call: TRBD1; j_call: TRBJ2-1; clone_size: once; cdr3_aa: CASSRDDRGTYNEQFF; cdr3_nt: TGTGCCAGCAGCCGCGACGACAGGGGAACCTACAATGAGCAGTTCTTC
v_call: TRBV3-1/TRBV3-2; d_call: TRBD1; j_call: TRBJ1-3; clone_size: .; cdr3_aa: CASSPMTGSGLNTIYF; cdr3_nt: TGTGCCAGCAGCCCAATGACAGGGTCGGGCTTGAACACCATATATTTT
v_call: TRBV19; d_call: .; j_call: TRBJ1-1; clone_size: .; cdr3_aa: CASRVTGKTEAFF; cdr3_nt: TGTGCCAGTAGAGTAACTGGGAAGACTGAAGCTTTCTTT
v_call: TRBV5-6; d_call: .; j_call: TRBJ2-3; clone_size: .; cdr3_aa: CASSLIRQGTGYTQYF; cdr3_nt: TGTGCCAGCAGCTTGATTCGTCAGGGGACTGGGTATACGCAGTATTTT
v_call: TRBV28; d_call: .; j_call: TRBJ2-3; clone_size: .; cdr3_aa: CASSFPGTDTQYF; cdr3_nt: TGTGCCAGCAGTTTCCCAGGCACAGATACGCAGTATTTT
v_call: TRBV9; d_call: .; j_call: TRBJ2-3; clone_size: .; cdr3_aa: CASSVDYLDTQYF; cdr3_nt: TGTGCCAGCAGCGTAGATTATCTAGATACGCAGTATTTT
v_call: TRBV19; d_call: .; j_call: TRBJ1-1; clone_size: .; cdr3_aa: CASSIRGGSTEAFF; cdr3_nt: TGTGCCAGTAGTATTAGGGGGGGTAGCACTGAAGCTTTCTTT
v_call: TRBV7-2; d_call: .; j_call: TRBJ1-5; clone_size: .; cdr3_aa: CASSLSPGMGQPQHF; cdr3_nt: TGTGCCAGCAGCTTATCCCCAGGGATGGGTCAGCCCCAGCATTTT
v_call: TRBV18; d_call: .; j_call: TRBJ1-6; clone_size: .; cdr3_aa: CASSPYTGTVYNSPLHF; cdr3_nt: TGTGCCAGCTCACCTTACACCGGGACGGTTTATAATTCACCCCTCCACTTT
v_call: TRBV6-5; d_call: .; j_call: TRBJ2-7; clone_size: .; cdr3_aa: CASSLDGYEQYF; cdr3_nt: TGTGCCAGCAGTTTAGACGGGTACGAGCAGTACTTC
v_call: TRBV5-4; d_call: .; j_call: TRBJ1-2; clone_size: .; cdr3_aa: CASSLAGAIYGYTF; cdr3_nt: TGTGCCAGCAGCTTGGCAGGGGCAATCTATGGCTACACCTTC
v_call: TRBV15; d_call: .; j_call: TRBJ2-2; clone_size: .; cdr3_aa: CATSKARGEGTGELFF; cdr3_nt: TGTGCCACCAGCAAGGCTAGGGGCGAAGGCACCGGGGAGCTGTTTTTT
v_call: TRBV6-6; d_call: .; j_call: TRBJ2-2; clone_size: .; cdr3_aa: CASSYDSGRTGELFF; cdr3_nt: TGTGCCAGCAGTTATGATAGCGGTCGCACCGGGGAGCTGTTTTTT
v_call: TRBV12-3/TRBV12-4; d_call: .; j_call: TRBJ2-3; clone_size: .; cdr3_aa: CASSQGSTDTQYF; cdr3_nt: TGTGCCAGCAGCCAGGGTAGCACAGATACGCAGTATTTT
v_call: TRBV28; d_call: TRBD2; j_call: TRBJ2-7; clone_size: few; cdr3_aa: CASTPTTSGGVNEQYF; cdr3_nt: TGTGCCAGCACCCCGACTACTAGCGGGGGGGTCAACGAGCAGTACTTC
v_call: TRBV15; d_call: .; j_call: TRBJ2-5; clone_size: .; cdr3_aa: CATSSRVSETQYF; cdr3_nt: TGTGCCACCAGCAGCAGGGTTTCCGAGACCCAGTACTTC
v_call: TRBV14; d_call: .; j_call: TRBJ1-2; clone_size: few; cdr3_aa: CASSQDIGSYYGYTF; cdr3_nt: TGTGCCAGCAGCCAAGATATTGGCAGTTACTATGGCTACACCTTC
v_call: TRBV5-6; d_call: .; j_call: TRBJ1-1; clone_size: .; cdr3_aa: CASSTEGGVYTEAFF; cdr3_nt: TGTGCCAGCAGCACCGAGGGGGGAGTTTACACTGAAGCTTTCTTT
v_call: TRBV18; d_call: .; j_call: TRBJ2-1; clone_size: .; cdr3_aa: CASSPGGEIGNEQFF; cdr3_nt: TGTGCCAGCTCACCTGGCGGGGAGATAGGAAATGAGCAGTTCTTC
v_call: TRBV6-1; d_call: .; j_call: TRBJ2-5; clone_size: .; cdr3_aa: CASSELASAQETQYF; cdr3_nt: TGTGCCAGCAGTGAGCTCGCGAGCGCACAAGAGACCCAGTACTTC
v_call: TRBV7-9; d_call: .; j_call: TRBJ1-4; clone_size: .; cdr3_aa: CASSFQGIDEKLFF; cdr3_nt: TGTGCCAGCAGCTTTCAGGGGATTGATGAAAAACTGTTTTTT
v_call: TRBV28; d_call: TRBD2; j_call: TRBJ2-5; clone_size: .; cdr3_aa: CASSPRLADQETQYF; cdr3_nt: TGTGCCAGCAGTCCACGGCTAGCGGACCAAGAGACCCAGTACTTC
v_call: TRBV6-2/TRBV6-3; d_call: .; j_call: TRBJ2-3; clone_size: .; cdr3_aa: CASSYFVGSSTDTQYF; cdr3_nt: TGTGCCAGCAGTTACTTCGTTGGCAGCAGCACAGATACGCAGTATTTT
v_call: TRBV4-3; d_call: TRBD1; j_call: TRBJ1-6; clone_size: .; cdr3_aa: CASSQQQGGNSPLHF; cdr3_nt: TGCGCCAGCAGCCAACAACAGGGGGGAAATTCACCCCTCCACTTT
v_call: TRBV4-2; d_call: .; j_call: TRBJ2-5; clone_size: .; cdr3_aa: CASSQDPGLGETQYF; cdr3_nt: TGTGCCAGCAGCCAAGATCCGGGGTTGGGAGAGACCCAGTACTTC
v_call: TRBV6-2/TRBV6-3; d_call: TRBD1; j_call: TRBJ2-7; clone_size: .; cdr3_aa: CASSYSAGGGEQYF; cdr3_nt: TGTGCCAGCAGTTACTCTGCAGGGGGCGGCGAGCAGTACTTC
v_call: TRBV6-2/TRBV6-3; d_call: .; j_call: TRBJ2-7; clone_size: .; cdr3_aa: CASSLYSPSSYEQYF; cdr3_nt: TGTGCCAGCAGTTTATACAGCCCGAGCTCCTACGAGCAGTACTTC
v_call: TRBV5-5; d_call: TRBD1; j_call: TRBJ2-1; clone_size: .; cdr3_aa: CASRTGRNEQFF; cdr3_nt: TGTGCCAGTAGGACAGGGCGCAATGAGCAGTTCTTC
v_call: TRBV6-6; d_call: .; j_call: TRBJ2-1; clone_size: .; cdr3_aa: CASSYSEYNEQFF; cdr3_nt: TGTGCCAGCAGTTACTCCGAATACAATGAGCAATTCTTC
v_call: TRBV7-8; d_call: .; j_call: TRBJ1-2; clone_size: .; cdr3_aa: CASSLVPTGSNYGYTF; cdr3_nt: TGTGCCAGCAGCTTAGTCCCGACAGGTTCTAACTATGGCTACACCTTC
v_call: TRBV19; d_call: TRBD1; j_call: TRBJ2-5; clone_size: .; cdr3_aa: CASSTGQGSKTQYF; cdr3_nt: TGTGCCAGTAGTACCGGACAGGGGTCGAAGACCCAGTACTTC
v_call: TRBV27; d_call: .; j_call: TRBJ1-6; clone_size: .; cdr3_aa: CASRPYSEGSSYNSPLHF; cdr3_nt: TGTGCCAGCAGACCGTACAGTGAGGGGAGCTCCTATAATTCACCCCTCCACTTT
v_call: TRBV18; d_call: TRBD2; j_call: TRBJ2-3; clone_size: .; cdr3_aa: CASSISGGASTDTQYF; cdr3_nt: TGTGCCAGCTCAATCAGCGGGGGGGCCAGCACAGATACGCAGTATTTT
v_call: TRBV5-4; d_call: .; j_call: TRBJ2-2; clone_size: .; cdr3_aa: CASSPWGRNTGELFF; cdr3_nt: TGTGCCAGCAGCCCATGGGGCAGGAACACCGGGGAGCTGTTTTTT
v_call: TRBV7-2; d_call: .; j_call: TRBJ2-3; clone_size: .; cdr3_aa: CASSLGSSADTQYF; cdr3_nt: TGTGCCAGCAGCTTAGGGTCTTCGGCAGATACGCAGTATTTT
v_call: TRBV5-5; d_call: TRBD1; j_call: TRBJ1-6; clone_size: .; cdr3_aa: CASSLDGTGYNSPLHF; cdr3_nt: TGTGCCAGCAGCTTGGACGGGACAGGTTATAATTCACCCCTCCACTTT